This TCR beta chain was sequenced for a study of shared clonotypes between healthy human individuals. Study findings and constraints: Non-shared clonotypes had lower generation probabilities than clonotypes shared by all four sorted-subset donors.

On this clone: Its specificity is not known.

Assay execution proceeded at the deep level. A 200 ng quantity of DNA, 30,000 to 35,000 T cell genomes, went into the sorted-subset replicate PCRs. Produced via immunoSEQ multiplex PCR; TCRdb's table is partial and in-frame only. The sample yields roughly 520,000 clones, roughly 95% seen once. CDR1 is KGHSH, CDR2 LQKENI, per germline. With 3 bases clipped from V and 7 bases from J, the junction kept 11 bases outside the gene matches. This CDR3 is built from 16 residues. A CD45RA+ naive subset and a CD45RA-negative memory subset were split from CD4+ cells. The specimen sequenced was naive CD4+ T cells sorted from blood. Subset specified: CD45RA+ positively selected. This sequence originates from a woman aged 25 to 39 in good health. This sequence joins TRBV18 and TRBJ2-7; 11 nucleotides align to TRBD2. The CDR3 here is CASSPSGLAGGGEQYF. CDR3 nucleotides: TGTGCCAGCTCACCCTCCGGGCTAGCGGGAGGCGGTGAGCAGTACTTC.